The 27 T cell receptor beta chains in this list originate from one sample, sequenced in a study of blood T cell repertoires in COVID-19 (dated by TCRdb to between 2020 and 2021). The protocol used for the library was the immunoSEQ multiplex PCR assay. In its TCRdb copy, this immuneACCESS table keeps in-frame sequences only and misses some clones. Where compared with another copy, unresolved V genes explain less than half of these, and the others have no known cause. The sample records about 290,000 clones, roughly 89% of which are singletons. The ten top clones hold 11% of the sample. Sequenced sample: peripheral blood. These receptors were taken from a woman aged 25 to 39 with COVID-19, enrolled during active disease.

The rearrangement links TRBV18 to TRBJ2-3, with TRBD2 identical over 14 bases. V dropped 3 bases and J dropped 5; count of bases not matched to a gene: 7. The CDR3 is made up of 17 amino acids. In germline, CDR1 is KGHSH, CDR2 LQKENI. The CDR3 coding sequence is TGTGCCAGCTCACCCTTCGGACTAGCGGGGGGAGTAGATACGCAGTATTTT. The encoded protein is CASSPFGLAGGVDTQYF.

This chain joins TRBV5-1 and TRBJ2-7, with D possibly matching TRBD2 (6 bases). V shed 3 bases and J shed 2 bases, with 12 bases lying between them. The CDR3 is 14 amino acids. The germline V gene has CDR1 SGHRS and CDR2 YFSETQ. The CDR3 sequence is CASSWGVGPYEQYF. The CDR3 DNA reads as TGCGCCAGCAGCTGGGGGGTGGGCCCCTACGAGCAGTACTTC.

The chain recombines TRBV30 with TRBJ1-1; D unresolved. The CDR3 length is 11 residues. The germline V gene has CDR1 GTSNPN and CDR2 SVGIG (reference sequence). V lost 5 bases to trimming and J lost 6 bases, with 10 bases between them. The CDR3 loop is CAWAEGAEAFF. The DNA for the CDR3 is TGTGCCTGGGCCGAGGGCGCTGAAGCTTTCTTT.

This chain uses TRBV6-5 with TRBJ1-6, with D maybe TRBD1 (5 bases). Germline loops: CDR1 MNHEY, CDR2 SVGAGI. The V end lost 2 bases, the J end lost 7 bases, and 15 bases lay between the germline ends. This CDR3 spans 16 amino acids. The CDR3 is CASSYEPGPSNSPLHF. The DNA for the CDR3 is TGTGCCAGCAGTTACGAACCAGGGCCCTCAAATTCACCCCTCCACTTT.

This clone was seen only a few times. The V call is TRBV11-2, the J call TRBJ1-3, with TRBD1 matching over 8 bases. In germline, CDR1 is SGHAT, CDR2 FQNNGV. This CDR3 spans 15 amino acids. Unmatched junction bases numbered 4, after V lost 4 bases and J lost 2 bases. The CDR3: CASSYLTGAGNTIYF. In nucleotides, the CDR3 is TGTGCCAGCAGCTACCTGACAGGGGCTGGAAACACCATATATTTT.

V gene TRBV4-2 combines with J gene TRBJ2-7, with D maybe TRBD2 (5 bases). V was pared by 0 bases and J by 5 bases, with 11 bases between. Looked up from germline, CDR1 is LGHNA and CDR2 is YNFKEQ. The CDR3 consists of 14 residues. CDR3 sequence reads: CASSQEASSDEQYF. The CDR3 region has the DNA TGTGCCAGCAGCCAAGAAGCTAGCAGCGACGAGCAGTACTTC.

The CDR3 loop reads CASSQTGLDYGYTF. The CDR3 DNA sequence: TGTGCCAGCAGCCAAACAGGGTTGGACTATGGCTACACCTTC. The V and J genes are TRBV28 and TRBJ1-2, with D tentatively TRBD1 (6 bases). The germline V and J ends were trimmed by 6 bases and 3 bases, with 14 bases remaining between them. CDR3 length: 14 residues. Germline assignment: CDR1 MDHEN and CDR2 SYDVKM.

The genes are TRBV19 and TRBJ1-5; perhaps TRBD1 as D (5 bases). This CDR3 is 14 amino acids long. Trimming removed 9 bases from V and 5 bases from J, with 17 bases in between. Germline V gene sequence: CDR1 LNHDA, CDR2 SQIVND (reference sequence). CDR3 sequence (DNA): TGTGCCAGCAGACCAGGGATGGGGTATCAGCCCCAGCATTTT. Its translation: CASRPGMGYQPQHF.

The rearrangement joins TRBV5-1 to TRBJ2-7; D not resolved. Per the germline V gene, CDR1 is SGHRS and CDR2 is YFSETQ. This CDR3 is built from 14 residues. Between the trimmed V and J ends, which lost 4 bases and 1 base, there was a span of 12 bases. The CDR3 sequence is CASSPAPGSYEQYF. The CDR3 nucleotides read TGCGCCAGCAGCCCCGCACCAGGATCCTACGAGCAGTACTTC.

This clone was seen a handful of times. The chain combines TRBV5-1 with TRBJ1-1; 7 bases line up with TRBD1. The CDR3 has 16 amino acids. The germline V gene has CDR1 SGHRS and CDR2 YFSETQ. The junction had 9 bases not matched to a gene; V was cut back by 4 bases and J by 0 bases. The CDR3 DNA sequence: TGCGCCAGCAGCCTTCCACAGGGGATGATGAACACTGAAGCTTTCTTT. It is translated as CASSLPQGMMNTEAFF.

The chain couples TRBV4-1 to TRBJ2-3; D gene ambiguous. The CDR3 totals 17 residues. Germline CDR1 MGHRA, CDR2 YSYEKL. The ends were cut back, 1 base at V and 0 bases at J, with 14 bases in the middle. DNA for the CDR3: TGCGCCAGCAGCCAAGGCCCCGGTGCGGCTAGCACAGATACGCAGTATTTT. It codes for CASSQGPGAASTDTQYF.

This clone has a single count. The rearrangement joins TRBV6-5 to TRBJ2-3, with D hard to call. This CDR3 region has 15 residues. Germline V gene sequence: CDR1 MNHEY, CDR2 SVGAGI. With 6 bases removed from V and 5 bases from J, the gap between germline ends came to 18 bases. CDR3 coding DNA: TGTGCCAGCAGCCAACGTAGAGGTTCTGGAGATACGCAGTATTTT. This translates into CASSQRRGSGDTQYF.

The chain is built from TRBV12-5 and TRBJ1-2, with 8 bases identical to TRBD1. V gave up 6 bases and J gave up 4 bases; unmatched junction bases: 10. There are 15 residues in the CDR3. CDR1 LGHNT and CDR2 FRNRAP come from the germline V gene. The CDR3 protein is CASGQHRGVVYGYTF. Written as DNA, the CDR3 is TGTGCTAGTGGGCAACACAGGGGGGTGGTCTATGGCTACACCTTC.

V and J are TRBV4-1 and TRBJ2-3; weak D call: TRBD1 (6 bases). Germline-derived CDR1 and CDR2 are MGHRA and YSYEKL. This CDR3 region has 17 residues. The V end was cut by 0 bases, the J end by 2 bases, with 15 bases between. The CDR3 here is CASSQDQRQGITDTQYF. The DNA for the CDR3 is TGCGCCAGCAGCCAAGATCAGAGGCAGGGGATCACAGATACGCAGTATTTT.

The chain combines TRBV6-5 with TRBJ2-3, with D maybe TRBD2 (6 bases). Germline CDR1 and CDR2: MNHEY and SVGAGI. Trimming shortened V by 2 bases and J by 5 bases, and 11 bases separated the two germline ends. This CDR3 comprises 14 residues. The CDR3 is CASSYLTGGDTQYF. The CDR3 DNA follows: TGTGCCAGCAGTTACCTGACCGGGGGAGATACGCAGTATTTT.

This clone was seen just once. DNA of the CDR3: TGCAGCGTACGATTCGGAGGGCAGGCTTCTAAAGAAGCTTTCTTT. The encoded protein is CSVRFGGQASKEAFF. This chain uses TRBV29-1 with TRBJ1-1; no clear D. V was trimmed by 6 bases and J by 8 bases, leaving 25 bases between them. The CDR3 runs 15 residues. From germline, CDR1 is SQVTM and CDR2 ANQGSEA.

This clone was picked up a small number of times. This chain joins TRBV29-1 and TRBJ2-3, with TRBD2 matching over 9 bases. This CDR3 has 15 amino acids. The V gene end was trimmed by 7 bases and the J gene end by 4 bases; junction bases not matched to a gene: 12. Germline CDR1 reads SQVTM; CDR2 reads ANQGSEA. CDR3 amino acids: CSGNGGAGGADTQYF. CDR3 sequence (DNA): TGCAGCGGGAACGGCGGAGCGGGGGGTGCAGATACGCAGTATTTT.

This clone was seen only once. The chain joins TRBV6-5 to TRBJ2-1; 7 bases align to TRBD2. CDR3 length: 11 residues. Germline CDR1 and CDR2: MNHEY and SVGAGI. This CDR3 is CAGTTYNEQFF. The CDR3 DNA sequence: TGTGCTGGGACTACTTACAATGAGCAGTTCTTC.

The chain is built from TRBV11-3 and TRBJ2-1; 9 bases line up with TRBD2. CDR3 length equals 15 residues. The germline V gene encodes CDR1 SGHNT and CDR2 YENEEA. J was trimmed by 9 bases and V by 2 bases; bases with no gene match: 8. The CDR3 DNA reads TGTGCCAGCAGCTTATACCGCGGGGGGGCAGGTGAGCAGTTCTTC. Translation gives CASSLYRGGAGEQFF. The entire variable domain, with the rest obtained from reference TRBV11-3 and TRBJ2-1, is as follows: EAGVVQSPRYKIIEKKQPVAFWCNPISGHNTLYWYLQNLGQGPELLIRYENEEAVDDSQLPKDRFSAERLKGVDSTLKIQPAELGDSAVYLCASSLYRGGAGEQFFGPGTRLTVL.

The CDR3 DNA is TGTGCCAGCAGCTTAGCCCAGGGTTTGCTGAATGAAAAACTGTTTTTT. This codes for CASSLAQGLLNEKLFF. The chain uses TRBV7-9 and TRBJ1-4; the D gene is possibly TRBD1 (5 bases). With 0 bases removed from V and 5 bases from J, the gap between germline ends came to 13 bases. The CDR3 runs to 16 residues. Germline V CDR1 and CDR2: SEHNR, FQNEAQ (reference sequence).

The genes are TRBV10-1 and TRBJ1-2; 8 nucleotides align to TRBD1. Germline loops: CDR1 WNHNN, CDR2 SYGVQD (reference sequence). J lost 7 bases, V lost 6 bases, and 16 bases had no gene match. This CDR3 contains 16 residues. The CDR3 DNA reads as TGCGCCAGCAGCAAAGTGGCAGGGGGCGCCCTGGGTGGCTACACCTTC. This encodes CASSKVAGGALGGYTF.

The chain carries TRBV19 and TRBJ1-2; TRBD1 agrees at 7 bases. After removal of 5 bases from V and 7 bases from J, the junction contained 7 bases not matched to a gene. Germline values: CDR1 LNHDA, CDR2 SQIVND (reference sequence). This CDR3 spans 13 amino acids. The CDR3 DNA is TGTGCCAGTAGTTTAACAGGGGCTCCTGGCTACACCTTC. It is translated as CASSLTGAPGYTF.

V gene TRBV6-5 combines with J gene TRBJ2-2; D gene unclear. The CDR3 contains 13 residues. V shed 5 bases and J shed 4 bases, with 8 bases lying between them. The germline V gene encodes CDR1 MNHEY and CDR2 SVGAGI. The CDR3 region has the DNA TGTGCCAGCAGTCCGAGAACCACCGGGGAGCTGTTTTTT. It is translated as CASSPRTTGELFF.

The V call is TRBV2, the J call TRBJ1-2, with D perhaps TRBD1 (5 bases). In germline, CDR1 is SNHLY, CDR2 FYNNEI. CDR3 length equals 13 residues. V dropped 5 bases and J dropped 3 bases, with 10 bases sitting between them. CDR3 loop: CASSYQGDYGYTF. The CDR3 nucleotides are TGTGCCAGCAGTTATCAGGGCGACTATGGCTACACCTTC.

V is TRBV9 and J is TRBJ1-4; D remains unclear. There are 14 residues in the CDR3. With 0 bases removed from V and 5 bases from J, the gap between germline ends came to 8 bases. Germline V CDR1 and CDR2: SGDLS, YYNGEE. Here the CDR3 DNA reads TGTGCCAGCAGCGTAGGTCAGGCGAATGAAAAACTGTTTTTT. This gives the protein CASSVGQANEKLFF.

The gene calls are TRBV6-5 and TRBJ1-5; D unclear. The CDR3 has 13 residues. Trimming left V 7 bases short and J 0 bases short, with 7 bases between. Per germline, CDR1 MNHEY and CDR2 SVGAGI. As DNA, the CDR3 is TGTGCCAGCAAGACGGGTAGCAATCAGCCCCAGCATTTT. This codes for CASKTGSNQPQHF.

This chain connects TRBV19 to TRBJ2-1; TRBD2 matches 8 bases. This CDR3 has 14 residues. Germline loops: CDR1 LNHDA, CDR2 SQIVND (reference sequence). Unmatched junction bases numbered 8, after V lost 5 bases and J lost 8 bases. Here the CDR3 DNA reads TGTGCCAGTAGTGACGGACTAGCACCGCATGAGCAGTTCTTC. Translated: CASSDGLAPHEQFF.